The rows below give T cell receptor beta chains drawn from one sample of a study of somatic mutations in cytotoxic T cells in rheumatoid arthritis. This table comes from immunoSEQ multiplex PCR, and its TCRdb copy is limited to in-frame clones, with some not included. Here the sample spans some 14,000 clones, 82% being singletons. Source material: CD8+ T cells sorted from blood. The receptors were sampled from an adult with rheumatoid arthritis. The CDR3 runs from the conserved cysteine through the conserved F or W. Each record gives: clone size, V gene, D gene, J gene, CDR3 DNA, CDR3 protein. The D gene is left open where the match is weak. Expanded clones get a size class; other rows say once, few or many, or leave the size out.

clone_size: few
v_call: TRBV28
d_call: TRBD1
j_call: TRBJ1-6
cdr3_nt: TGTGCCAGCATGTTTGCCGGCAGGGGGCCTTATAATTCACCCCTCCACTTT
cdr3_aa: CASMFAGRGPYNSPLHF

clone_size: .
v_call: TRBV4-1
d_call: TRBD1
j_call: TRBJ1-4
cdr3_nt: TGCGCCAGCAGCCCAACAGGGGGCGCTGGTGAAAAACTGTTTTTT
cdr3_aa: CASSPTGGAGEKLFF

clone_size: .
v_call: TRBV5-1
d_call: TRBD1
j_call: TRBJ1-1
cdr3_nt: TGCGCCAGCAGCCGATCACGGGGACAGGGTTTCGCGAACACTGAAGCTTTCTTT
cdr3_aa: CASSRSRGQGFANTEAFF

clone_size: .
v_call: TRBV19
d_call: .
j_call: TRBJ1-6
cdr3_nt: TGTGCCAGTAGTCTGGGGAGCTCCTATAATTCACCCCTCCACTTT
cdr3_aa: CASSLGSSYNSPLHF

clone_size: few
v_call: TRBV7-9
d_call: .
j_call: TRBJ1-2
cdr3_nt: TGTGCCAGCAGCTTTAGAGGGTATGGCTACACCTTC
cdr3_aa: CASSFRGYGYTF

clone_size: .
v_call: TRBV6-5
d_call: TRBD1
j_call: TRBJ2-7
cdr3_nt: TGTGCCAGCAGTCAGGTGGGACAGCTATACGAGCAGTACTTC
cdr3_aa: CASSQVGQLYEQYF

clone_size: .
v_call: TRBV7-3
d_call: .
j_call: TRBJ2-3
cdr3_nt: TGTGCCAGCAGCTCGACAGAAAGCACAGATACGCAGTATTTT
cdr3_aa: CASSSTESTDTQYF

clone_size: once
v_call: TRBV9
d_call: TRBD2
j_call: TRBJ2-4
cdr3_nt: TGTGCCAGCAGCGAGGGAGCGGGGAGGTTTGCGAACATTCAGTACTTC
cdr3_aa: CASSEGAGRFANIQYF

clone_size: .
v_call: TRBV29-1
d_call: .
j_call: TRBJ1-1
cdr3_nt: TGCAGCGCAGGGAGGGTGGGTTCTGAAGCTTTCTTT
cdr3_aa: CSAGRVGSEAFF

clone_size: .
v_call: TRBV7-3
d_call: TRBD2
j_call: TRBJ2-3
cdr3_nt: TGTGCCAGCAGCTTAAGTCGACGAGCGGGGGGGAACACAGATACGCAGTATTTT
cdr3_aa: CASSLSRRAGGNTDTQYF

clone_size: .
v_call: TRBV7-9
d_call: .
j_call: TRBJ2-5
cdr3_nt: TGTGCCAGCAGCCCCCCGCACCGGGATCCATCGGCGGAGACCCAGTACTTC
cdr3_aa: CASSPPHRDPSAETQYF

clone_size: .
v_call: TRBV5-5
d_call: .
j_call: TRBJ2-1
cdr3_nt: TGTGCCAGCCGAGGGACGTACAATGAGCAGTTCTTC
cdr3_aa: CASRGTYNEQFF

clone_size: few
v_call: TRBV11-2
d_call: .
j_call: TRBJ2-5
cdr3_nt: TGTGCCAGCAGCCCTATCGGCGGAAAAGAGACCCAGTACTTC
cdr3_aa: CASSPIGGKETQYF

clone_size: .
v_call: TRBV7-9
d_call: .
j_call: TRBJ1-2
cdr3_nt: TGTGCCAGCAGCTCGGGACGGATATATGGCTACACCTTC
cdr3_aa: CASSSGRIYGYTF

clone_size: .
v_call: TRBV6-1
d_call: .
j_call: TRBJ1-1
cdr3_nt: TGTGCCGGGGGGGAGAACACTGAAGCTTTCTTT
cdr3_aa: CAGGENTEAFF

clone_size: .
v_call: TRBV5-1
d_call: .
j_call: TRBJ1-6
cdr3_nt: TGCGCCAGCAGCCCCGATCGTGCGGGGACGGATTCACCCCTCCACTTT
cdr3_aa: CASSPDRAGTDSPLHF

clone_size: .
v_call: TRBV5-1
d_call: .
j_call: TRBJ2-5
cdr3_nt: TGCGCCAGCAGCTCACAAGGACTCGTCCAAGAGACCCAGTACTTC
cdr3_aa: CASSSQGLVQETQYF

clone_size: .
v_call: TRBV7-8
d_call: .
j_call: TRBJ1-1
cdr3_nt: TGTGCCAGCAGCTTAGGGGGAAGCACTGAAGCTTTCTTT
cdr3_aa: CASSLGGSTEAFF

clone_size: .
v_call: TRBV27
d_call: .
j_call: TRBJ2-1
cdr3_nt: TGTGCCAGCAGTTTATCGGCCCGCAGCTCCTACAATGAGCAGTTCTTC
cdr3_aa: CASSLSARSSYNEQFF

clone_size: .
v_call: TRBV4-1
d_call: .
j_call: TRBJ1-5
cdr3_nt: TGCGCCAGCAGCCAGGAGGGGATTCAGCCCCAGCATTTT
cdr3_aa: CASSQEGIQPQHF

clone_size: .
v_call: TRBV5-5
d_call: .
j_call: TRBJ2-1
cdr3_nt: TGTGCCAGCAGCGCGGGCCCCGGGGATGAGCAGTTCTTC
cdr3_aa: CASSAGPGDEQFF

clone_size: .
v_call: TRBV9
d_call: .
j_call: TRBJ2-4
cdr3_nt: TGTGCCAGCAGCGTAGACGAGGGCCTCGGAAACATTCAGTACTTC
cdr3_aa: CASSVDEGLGNIQYF

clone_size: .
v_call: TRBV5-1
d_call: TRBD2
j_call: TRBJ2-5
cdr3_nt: TGCGCCAGCAGCTTGGCCCCCGGACTAGCGGGGGGGACAGAGACCCAGTACTTC
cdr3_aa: CASSLAPGLAGGTETQYF

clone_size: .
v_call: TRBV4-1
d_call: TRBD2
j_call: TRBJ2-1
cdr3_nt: TGCGCCAGCAGCCCTGGGATAGCGGGGATTAATGAGCAGTTCTTC
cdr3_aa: CASSPGIAGINEQFF

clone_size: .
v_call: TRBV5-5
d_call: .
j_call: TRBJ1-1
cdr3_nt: TGTGCCAGCAGTTACGACAGAAACAATTTGGCTTTCTTT
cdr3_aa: CASSYDRNNLAFF

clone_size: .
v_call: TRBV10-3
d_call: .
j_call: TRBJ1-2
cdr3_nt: TGTGCCACCTTCACCGGGGGCTACACCTTC
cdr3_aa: CATFTGGYTF

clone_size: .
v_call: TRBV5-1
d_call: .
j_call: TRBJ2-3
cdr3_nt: TGCGCCAGCAGCTATGCAGAGGGAACCGCAGATACGCAGTATTTT
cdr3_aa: CASSYAEGTADTQYF

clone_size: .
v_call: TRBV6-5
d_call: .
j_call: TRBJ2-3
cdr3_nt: TGTGCCAGCAGTTACGGGGAGAGCACAGATACGCAGTATTTT
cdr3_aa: CASSYGESTDTQYF

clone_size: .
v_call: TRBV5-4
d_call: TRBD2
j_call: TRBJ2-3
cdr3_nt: TGTGCCAGCAGCGCGCCAGCGGGGAGAAGCACAGATACGCAGTATTTT
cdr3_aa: CASSAPAGRSTDTQYF

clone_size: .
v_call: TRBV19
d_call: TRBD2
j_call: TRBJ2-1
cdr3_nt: TGTGCCAGTAGTATTGGGGCGGGAGACACTACTTTGCAGTTCTTC
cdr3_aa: CASSIGAGDTTLQFF

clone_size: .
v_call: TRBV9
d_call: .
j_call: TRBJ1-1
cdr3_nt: TGTGCCAGCAGCCCGGTTGCGAGGGTTAGTACTGAAGCTTTCTTT
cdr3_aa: CASSPVARVSTEAFF

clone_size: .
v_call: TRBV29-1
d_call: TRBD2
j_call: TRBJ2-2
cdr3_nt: TGCAGCGTTGATCTTAGCGGGGGCGACACCGGGGAGCTGTTTTTT
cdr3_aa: CSVDLSGGDTGELFF

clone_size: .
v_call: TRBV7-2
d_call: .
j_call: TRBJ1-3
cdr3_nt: TGTGCCAGCAGCCGCCCTGGACCGCACTCTGGAAACACCATATATTTT
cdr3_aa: CASSRPGPHSGNTIYF

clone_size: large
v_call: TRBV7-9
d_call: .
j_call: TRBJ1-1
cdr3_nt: TGTGCCAGCAGCTTACAATTGGGGGCTAGGACTGAAGCTTTCTTT
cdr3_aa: CASSLQLGARTEAFF

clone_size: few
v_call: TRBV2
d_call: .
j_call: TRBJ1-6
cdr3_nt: TGTGCCAGCAGTGACGGGACTTACCGGGCCCTCCACTTT
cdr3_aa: CASSDGTYRALHF

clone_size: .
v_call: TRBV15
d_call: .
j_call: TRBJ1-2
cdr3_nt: TGTGCCACCAGCAGGGGGACTCGCTGGGAAGGCTACACCTTC
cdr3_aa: CATSRGTRWEGYTF

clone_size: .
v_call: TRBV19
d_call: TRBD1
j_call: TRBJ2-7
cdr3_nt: TGTGCCAGTAGTCGGACAGGGAAGGTCGAGCAGTACTTC
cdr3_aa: CASSRTGKVEQYF

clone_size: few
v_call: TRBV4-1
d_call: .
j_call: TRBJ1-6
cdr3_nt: TGCGCCAGCAGCCAAGAGGCTGGACTGAGGGATTCACCCCTCCACTTT
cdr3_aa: CASSQEAGLRDSPLHF

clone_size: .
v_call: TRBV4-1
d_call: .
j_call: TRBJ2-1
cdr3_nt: TGCGCCAGCAAGGGTCTCTACAATGAGCAGTTCTTC
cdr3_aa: CASKGLYNEQFF

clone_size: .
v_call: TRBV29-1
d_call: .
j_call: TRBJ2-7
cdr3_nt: TGCAGCGCCCGTACGGGAACCGCCTACGAGCAGTACTTC
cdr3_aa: CSARTGTAYEQYF

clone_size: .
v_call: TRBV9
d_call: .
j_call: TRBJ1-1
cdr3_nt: TGTGCCAGCAGCCCCCCCGGGTCACCGGTTGAAGCTTTCTTT
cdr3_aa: CASSPPGSPVEAFF

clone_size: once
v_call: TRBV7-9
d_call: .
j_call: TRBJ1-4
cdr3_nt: TGTGCCAGCAGCTTACAGACAGGACTTAATGAAAAACTGTTTTTT
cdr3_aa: CASSLQTGLNEKLFF

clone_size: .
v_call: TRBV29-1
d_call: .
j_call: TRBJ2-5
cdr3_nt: TGCAGCGTTGAGGTTCAGGGAAACCAAGAGACCCAGTACTTC
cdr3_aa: CSVEVQGNQETQYF

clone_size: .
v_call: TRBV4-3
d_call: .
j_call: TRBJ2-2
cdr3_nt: TGCGCCAGCAGCCAAGATCCAAAGAACACCGGGGAGCTGTTTTTT
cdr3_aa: CASSQDPKNTGELFF

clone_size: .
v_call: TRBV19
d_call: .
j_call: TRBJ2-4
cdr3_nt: TGTGCCAGTAGTATATCGACGCGGACGGATCTAGCCAAAAACATTCAGTACTTC
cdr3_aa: CASSISTRTDLAKNIQYF

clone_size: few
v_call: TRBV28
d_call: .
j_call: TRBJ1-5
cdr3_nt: TGTGCCAGCAGTATCCCCGGACGTGAGGGCCAGCATTTT
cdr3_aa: CASSIPGREGQHF

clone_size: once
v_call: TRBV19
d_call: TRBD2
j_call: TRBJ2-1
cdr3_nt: TGTGCCAGTAGTGCAGCCGGGACTAGATTCTATGAGCAGTTCTTC
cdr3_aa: CASSAAGTRFYEQFF

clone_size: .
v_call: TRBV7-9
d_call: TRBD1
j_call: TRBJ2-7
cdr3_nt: TGTGCCAGCAGCTTACGGGACAGGGGATCCCGCGAGCAGTACTTC
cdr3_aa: CASSLRDRGSREQYF

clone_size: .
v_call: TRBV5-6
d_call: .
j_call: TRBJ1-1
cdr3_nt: TGTGCCAGCAGCCCTCGGGGACCCACTGAAGCTTTCTTT
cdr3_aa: CASSPRGPTEAFF

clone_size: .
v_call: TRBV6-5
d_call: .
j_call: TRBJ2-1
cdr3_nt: TGTGCCAGCAGCCGCGATCGGGTCTCCTACAATGAGCAGTTCTTC
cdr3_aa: CASSRDRVSYNEQFF

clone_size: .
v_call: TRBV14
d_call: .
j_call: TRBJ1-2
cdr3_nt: TGTGCCAGCAGCCAATCCGGGCGGACGGGTGGCTACACCTTC
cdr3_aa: CASSQSGRTGGYTF

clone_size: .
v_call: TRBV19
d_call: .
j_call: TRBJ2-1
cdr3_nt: TGTGCCTCCAAGACGGGGCTCAATGAGCAGTTCTTC
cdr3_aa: CASKTGLNEQFF

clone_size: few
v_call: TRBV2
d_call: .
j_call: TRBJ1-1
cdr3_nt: TGTGCCAGCAGTGACCCTGGGACTGAAGCTTTCTTT
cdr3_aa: CASSDPGTEAFF

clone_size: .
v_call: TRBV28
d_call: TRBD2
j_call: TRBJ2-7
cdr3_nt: TGTGCCAGCAGTTTGGGTCTAGCGGGGTCCTACGAGCAGTACTTC
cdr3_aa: CASSLGLAGSYEQYF

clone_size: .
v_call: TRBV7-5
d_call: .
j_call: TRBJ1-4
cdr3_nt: TGTGCCAGAAGCGGGGGTCCTGCAACTAATGAAAAACTGTTTTTT
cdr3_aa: CARSGGPATNEKLFF

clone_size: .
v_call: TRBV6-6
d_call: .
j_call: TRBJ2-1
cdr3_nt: TGTGCCAGCAGTTACGACAGGAGGGCGGCAATCTTC
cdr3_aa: CASSYDRRAAIF

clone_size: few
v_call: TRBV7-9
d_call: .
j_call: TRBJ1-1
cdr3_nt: TGTGCCAGCAGCTTAGAAGGCCCTGAAGCTTTCTTT
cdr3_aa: CASSLEGPEAFF